The T cell receptor (beta chain) described here comes from a study of response to subunit inactivated influenza vaccine. Concerning this clonotype: Its antigen is undetermined.

Study-wide results and limits: Authors suggested each seasonal influenza vaccination recruits few new T cells.

TCRdb fed the RT-PCR reads into MiXCR, producing one record per CDR3 protein. In the table there are about 780,000 distinct CDR3 sequences, about 18% of which are singletons. V was clipped by 0 bases and J by 3 bases, with 12 bases between them. The CDR3 is 17 residues long. Germline lookup yields CDR1 MNHEY and CDR2 SVGEGT. The specimen was PBMCs from blood, collected about 5 days after vaccination. The V call is TRBV6-2 or TRBV6-3, the J call TRBJ2-6; TRBD2 might be the D (6 bases). This TCR came from a middle-aged man who received an inactivated influenza vaccine. The CDR3 region has the DNA TGTGCCAGCAGTTACTCGTCGGGGGTAGGTGGGGCCAACGTCCTGACTTTC. It specifies CASSYSSGVGGANVLTF.